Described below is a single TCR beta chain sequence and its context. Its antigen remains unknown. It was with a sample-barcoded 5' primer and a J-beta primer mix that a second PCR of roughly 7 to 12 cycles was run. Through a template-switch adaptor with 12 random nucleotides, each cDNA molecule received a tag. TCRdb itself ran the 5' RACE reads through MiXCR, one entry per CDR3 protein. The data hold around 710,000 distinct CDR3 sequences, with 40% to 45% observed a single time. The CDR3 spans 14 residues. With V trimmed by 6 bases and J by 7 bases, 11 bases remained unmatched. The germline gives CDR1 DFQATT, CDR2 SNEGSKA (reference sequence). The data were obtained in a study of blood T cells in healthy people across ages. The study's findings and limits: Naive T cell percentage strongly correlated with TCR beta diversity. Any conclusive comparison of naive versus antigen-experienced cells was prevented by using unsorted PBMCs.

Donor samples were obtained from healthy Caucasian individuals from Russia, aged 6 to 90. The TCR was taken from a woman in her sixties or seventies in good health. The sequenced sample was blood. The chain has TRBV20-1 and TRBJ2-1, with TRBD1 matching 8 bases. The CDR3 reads CSALVTGDANEQFF. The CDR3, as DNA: TGCAGTGCCCTCGTGACAGGGGATGCGAATGAGCAGTTCTTC.